The rows below give T cell receptor beta chains drawn from one sample of a study of chemoradiotherapy in HPV16-positive cancers. The protocol was immunoSEQ multiplex PCR, while the TCRdb copy is restricted to in-frame clones and leaves out a portion. Of around 8,700 clones listed, around 72% are singletons. The biological material was taken from a patient who underwent chemoradiotherapy. These receptors originate from a human donor with HPV-associated anogenital cancer. Each CDR3 is given with its conserved first and last residue. Fields, in order: clone size, V gene, CDR3 length, J gene, D gene, CDR3 protein, CDR3 DNA. D genes are given only for firm matches. Some rows have no size entry. The others give once, few or many, or a class for an expanded clone.

abundance: NA; v_gene: TRBV5-4; len: 17; j_gene: TRBJ2-3; d_gene: TRBD1; CDR3aa: CASSFLPGQGSTDTQYF; CDR3nt: TGTGCCAGCAGCTTCTTACCGGGACAGGGTAGCACAGATACGCAGTATTTT
abundance: NA; v_gene: TRBV19; len: 18; j_gene: TRBJ2-5; d_gene: NA; CDR3aa: CASSPSRSRGPRQETQYF; CDR3nt: TGTGCCAGTAGTCCAAGCCGTTCGAGAGGACCCAGGCAAGAGACCCAGTACTTC
abundance: few; v_gene: TRBV6-4; len: 14; j_gene: TRBJ2-3; d_gene: TRBD1; CDR3aa: CASSDGTGADTQYF; CDR3nt: TGTGCCAGCAGTGACGGGACAGGGGCAGATACGCAGTATTTT
abundance: NA; v_gene: TRBV4-1; len: 14; j_gene: TRBJ2-5; d_gene: NA; CDR3aa: CASSQDQGRETQYF; CDR3nt: TGCGCCAGCAGCCAAGATCAGGGGAGGGAGACCCAGTACTTC
abundance: NA; v_gene: TRBV28; len: 16; j_gene: TRBJ2-7; d_gene: NA; CDR3aa: CASSLSSPRTSDEQYF; CDR3nt: TGTGCCAGCAGTTTATCGTCCCCCCGGACAAGCGACGAGCAGTACTTC
abundance: NA; v_gene: TRBV4-1; len: 20; j_gene: TRBJ1-5; d_gene: NA; CDR3aa: CASSHAPPGRVSQRNQPQHF; CDR3nt: TGCGCCAGCAGCCACGCCCCCCCGGGCCGAGTTAGTCAGCGCAATCAGCCCCAGCATTTT
abundance: NA; v_gene: TRBV7-2; len: 15; j_gene: TRBJ2-2; d_gene: TRBD2; CDR3aa: CASSILAGVSGELFF; CDR3nt: TGTGCCAGCAGCATACTAGCGGGAGTGTCCGGGGAGCTGTTTTTT
abundance: NA; v_gene: TRBV7-3; len: 17; j_gene: TRBJ1-1; d_gene: NA; CDR3aa: CASSLQGAVGLNTEAFF; CDR3nt: TGTGCCAGCAGCCTCCAGGGAGCCGTGGGTTTGAACACTGAAGCTTTCTTT
abundance: few; v_gene: TRBV27; len: 13; j_gene: TRBJ1-5; d_gene: NA; CDR3aa: CASRGFRNQPQHF; CDR3nt: TGTGCCAGCAGAGGTTTCCGCAATCAGCCCCAGCATTTT
abundance: NA; v_gene: TRBV5-4; len: 11; j_gene: TRBJ1-1; d_gene: NA; CDR3aa: CASSFRGEAFF; CDR3nt: TGTGCCAGCAGCTTCAGGGGTGAAGCTTTCTTT
abundance: NA; v_gene: TRBV10-3; len: 15; j_gene: TRBJ1-5; d_gene: NA; CDR3aa: CAISDNRVSNQPQHF; CDR3nt: TGTGCCATCAGTGACAACAGGGTGAGCAATCAGCCCCAGCATTTT
abundance: NA; v_gene: TRBV29-1; len: 16; j_gene: TRBJ2-3; d_gene: TRBD2; CDR3aa: CSVPASGRAGTDTQYF; CDR3nt: TGCAGCGTTCCTGCTAGCGGGAGGGCCGGCACAGATACGCAGTATTTT
abundance: NA; v_gene: TRBV4-3; len: 15; j_gene: TRBJ1-1; d_gene: NA; CDR3aa: CASSQDGTRNTEAFF; CDR3nt: TGCGCCAGCAGCCAAGATGGGACACGAAACACTGAAGCTTTCTTT
abundance: NA; v_gene: TRBV6-4; len: 16; j_gene: TRBJ2-3; d_gene: TRBD2; CDR3aa: CASSDTLLAGPDTQYF; CDR3nt: TGTGCCAGCAGTGACACCCTACTAGCGGGACCAGATACGCAGTATTTT
abundance: NA; v_gene: TRBV19; len: 15; j_gene: TRBJ1-1; d_gene: TRBD1; CDR3aa: CASIGRGLRYTEAFF; CDR3nt: TGTGCCAGTATCGGCAGGGGGCTCAGGTACACTGAAGCTTTCTTT
abundance: NA; v_gene: TRBV30; len: 17; j_gene: TRBJ2-5; d_gene: TRBD2; CDR3aa: CAWSSLSGGGRQETQYF; CDR3nt: TGTGCCTGGAGTTCCTTAAGCGGGGGGGGTCGACAAGAGACCCAGTACTTC
abundance: NA; v_gene: TRBV4-1; len: 17; j_gene: TRBJ2-3; d_gene: TRBD1; CDR3aa: CASSQDVGRGSEDTQYF; CDR3nt: TGCGCCAGCAGCCAAGATGTTGGCAGGGGGTCTGAAGATACGCAGTATTTT
abundance: NA; v_gene: TRBV2; len: 11; j_gene: TRBJ2-1; d_gene: NA; CDR3aa: CASSPNWGGLF; CDR3nt: TGTGCCAGCAGTCCTAACTGGGGGGGGCTCTTC
abundance: NA; v_gene: TRBV7-6; len: 17; j_gene: TRBJ1-1; d_gene: TRBD1; CDR3aa: CASSSPTGSGSGTEAFF; CDR3nt: TGTGCCAGCAGCTCGCCGACAGGGTCGGGATCTGGGACTGAAGCTTTCTTT
abundance: NA; v_gene: TRBV28; len: 14; j_gene: TRBJ2-7; d_gene: TRBD1; CDR3aa: CASGTGRGYYEQYF; CDR3nt: TGTGCCAGCGGGACAGGACGGGGGTACTACGAGCAGTACTTC
abundance: NA; v_gene: TRBV5-5; len: 13; j_gene: TRBJ1-4; d_gene: NA; CDR3aa: CASSLGLGEKLFF; CDR3nt: TGTGCCAGCAGCTTGGGTCTGGGGGAAAAACTGTTTTTT
abundance: NA; v_gene: TRBV5-1; len: 11; j_gene: TRBJ2-3; d_gene: NA; CDR3aa: CASSYTDTQYF; CDR3nt: TGCGCCAGCAGCTACACAGATACGCAGTATTTT
abundance: NA; v_gene: TRBV5-1; len: 15; j_gene: TRBJ1-5; d_gene: NA; CDR3aa: CASSPGTAFDQPQHF; CDR3nt: TGCGCCAGCAGCCCTGGGACGGCCTTCGATCAGCCCCAGCATTTT
abundance: NA; v_gene: TRBV5-1; len: 16; j_gene: TRBJ1-1; d_gene: NA; CDR3aa: CASSLVGSPLGTEAFF; CDR3nt: TGCGCTAGCAGCTTGGTCGGCAGCCCGCTGGGCACTGAAGCTTTCTTT
abundance: NA; v_gene: TRBV6-5; len: 16; j_gene: TRBJ1-3; d_gene: NA; CDR3aa: CASSYSSRGSGNTIYF; CDR3nt: TGTGCCAGCAGTTACTCGAGTCGAGGCTCTGGAAACACCATATATTTT
abundance: NA; v_gene: TRBV7-8; len: 14; j_gene: TRBJ1-2; d_gene: NA; CDR3aa: CASSLVPGNYGYTF; CDR3nt: TGTGCCAGCAGCTTAGTACCGGGGAACTATGGCTACACCTTC
abundance: NA; v_gene: TRBV7-2; len: 15; j_gene: TRBJ1-5; d_gene: NA; CDR3aa: CASSLAAATYQPQHF; CDR3nt: TGTGCCAGCAGCTTAGCTGCAGCGACGTATCAGCCCCAGCATTTT
abundance: once; v_gene: TRBV30; len: 13; j_gene: TRBJ2-5; d_gene: TRBD1; CDR3aa: CAWNGQGQETQYF; CDR3nt: TGTGCCTGGAACGGACAGGGACAAGAGACCCAGTACTTC
abundance: NA; v_gene: TRBV7-9; len: 13; j_gene: TRBJ2-1; d_gene: NA; CDR3aa: CAGGLGVWNEQFF; CDR3nt: TGTGCCGGAGGGCTAGGTGTGTGGAATGAGCAGTTCTTC
abundance: once; v_gene: TRBV4-1; len: 16; j_gene: TRBJ1-1; d_gene: TRBD1; CDR3aa: CASSQVFRGRRTEAFF; CDR3nt: TGCGCCAGCAGCCAAGTTTTCAGGGGGCGGAGAACTGAAGCTTTCTTT
abundance: NA; v_gene: TRBV2; len: 12; j_gene: TRBJ2-1; d_gene: NA; CDR3aa: CASSLWLDEQFF; CDR3nt: TGTGCCAGCAGTCTTTGGCTCGATGAGCAGTTCTTC
abundance: NA; v_gene: TRBV5-8; len: 15; j_gene: TRBJ2-1; d_gene: TRBD1; CDR3aa: CASSATGTGSNEQFF; CDR3nt: TGTGCCAGCAGCGCTACCGGGACAGGGAGCAATGAGCAGTTCTTC
abundance: NA; v_gene: TRBV5-1; len: 15; j_gene: TRBJ2-1; d_gene: NA; CDR3aa: CASSLDGSPYNEQFF; CDR3nt: TGCGCCAGCAGCTTGGACGGGAGCCCCTACAATGAGCAGTTCTTC
abundance: NA; v_gene: TRBV11-2; len: 15; j_gene: TRBJ1-1; d_gene: NA; CDR3aa: CASSLWGGMDTEAFF; CDR3nt: TGTGCCAGCAGCTTATGGGGGGGAATGGATACTGAAGCTTTCTTT
abundance: few; v_gene: TRBV2; len: 15; j_gene: TRBJ2-7; d_gene: NA; CDR3aa: CASSEEGLVSYEQYF; CDR3nt: TGTGCCAGCAGTGAAGAGGGCCTAGTATCCTACGAGCAGTACTTC
abundance: NA; v_gene: TRBV27; len: 20; j_gene: TRBJ1-1; d_gene: NA; CDR3aa: CASTHYPGPRAGGGNTEAFF; CDR3nt: TGTGCCAGCACCCACTACCCGGGACCGCGTGCCGGCGGGGGGAACACTGAAGCTTTCTTT
abundance: NA; v_gene: TRBV5-8; len: 13; j_gene: TRBJ1-4; d_gene: NA; CDR3aa: CASSWDYNEKLFF; CDR3nt: TGTGCCAGCAGCTGGGACTATAATGAAAAACTGTTTTTT
abundance: NA; v_gene: TRBV10-1; len: 18; j_gene: TRBJ2-3; d_gene: NA; CDR3aa: CASSPGTLLSYGTDTQYF; CDR3nt: TGCGCCAGCAGTCCTGGGACGCTTTTATCCTATGGCACAGATACGCAGTATTTT
abundance: NA; v_gene: TRBV30; len: 12; j_gene: TRBJ2-1; d_gene: NA; CDR3aa: CAWSGSNNEQFF; CDR3nt: TGTGCCTGGAGCGGGAGTAACAATGAGCAGTTCTTC
abundance: NA; v_gene: TRBV7-2; len: 15; j_gene: TRBJ1-5; d_gene: NA; CDR3aa: CASSLGGLGHQPQHF; CDR3nt: TGTGCCAGCAGCTTAGGAGGGTTAGGACATCAGCCCCAGCATTTT
abundance: NA; v_gene: TRBV28; len: 11; j_gene: TRBJ1-2; d_gene: NA; CDR3aa: CASSGEGGYTF; CDR3nt: TGTGCCAGCAGTGGGGAGGGTGGCTACACCTTC
abundance: NA; v_gene: TRBV30; len: 13; j_gene: TRBJ2-2; d_gene: NA; CDR3aa: CAWNRGVTGELFF; CDR3nt: TGTGCCTGGAACCGCGGAGTCACCGGGGAGCTGTTTTTT
abundance: NA; v_gene: TRBV27; len: 15; j_gene: TRBJ1-5; d_gene: NA; CDR3aa: CASSLSGVGNQPQHF; CDR3nt: TGTGCCAGCAGTTTATCGGGAGTGGGCAATCAGCCCCAGCATTTT
abundance: few; v_gene: TRBV7-8; len: 14; j_gene: TRBJ1-3; d_gene: TRBD1; CDR3aa: CASSGTANGNTIYF; CDR3nt: TGTGCCAGCAGCGGGACAGCAAATGGAAACACCATATATTTT
abundance: NA; v_gene: TRBV7-9; len: 18; j_gene: TRBJ1-5; d_gene: TRBD1; CDR3aa: CASSLESGTGYSNQPQHF; CDR3nt: TGTGCCAGCAGCCTCGAATCTGGGACAGGGTATAGCAATCAGCCCCAGCATTTT
abundance: few; v_gene: TRBV7-9; len: 19; j_gene: TRBJ2-1; d_gene: TRBD2; CDR3aa: CASSIKQRDPVYSYNEQFF; CDR3nt: TGTGCCAGCAGCATCAAACAGCGGGACCCCGTCTACTCCTACAATGAGCAGTTCTTC
abundance: NA; v_gene: TRBV19; len: 16; j_gene: TRBJ2-3; d_gene: NA; CDR3aa: CASRSSGRLLTDTQYF; CDR3nt: TGTGCCAGTAGGTCCTCCGGACGCCTTCTCACAGATACGCAGTATTTT
abundance: NA; v_gene: TRBV27; len: 14; j_gene: TRBJ1-1; d_gene: NA; CDR3aa: CASSLQGRNTEAFF; CDR3nt: TGTGCCAGCAGTTTGCAGGGGAGGAACACTGAAGCTTTCTTT